The present TCR beta chain was sequenced within a study of blood T cell repertoires in COVID-19. Study summary: COVID-19 samples collected from the United States, Italy and Spain covered acute and convalescent phases. Sample material is recorded as cDNA or gDNA derived from T cells, B-cell-depleted T cells, or PBMCs.

The CDR3 spans 16 residues. V gave up 3 bases and J gave up 7 bases, with 17 bases separating them. The germline CDR1 and CDR2 sequences are KGHDR and SFDVKD. Under the authors' procedure: From reference gene primer amplification, estimates of nucleated cell counts were derived. Here immunoSEQ multiplex PCR was the method, and the copy in TCRdb shows in-frame clones only, minus some. V and J calls and clone size are those listed in that table; D and trimming were worked out from the DNA. The sample has more than 150,000 clones; 80% to 85% are singletons. This TCR derives from a woman in her twenties or thirties with acute or convalescent COVID-19. The chain uses TRBV24-1 and TRBJ2-2; the D is unclear. The sequenced sample consisted of peripheral blood. The CDR3: CATSDPDLIPHGELFF. In nucleotides, the CDR3 is TGTGCCACCAGTGATCCCGACTTAATCCCCCACGGGGAGCTGTTTTTT.